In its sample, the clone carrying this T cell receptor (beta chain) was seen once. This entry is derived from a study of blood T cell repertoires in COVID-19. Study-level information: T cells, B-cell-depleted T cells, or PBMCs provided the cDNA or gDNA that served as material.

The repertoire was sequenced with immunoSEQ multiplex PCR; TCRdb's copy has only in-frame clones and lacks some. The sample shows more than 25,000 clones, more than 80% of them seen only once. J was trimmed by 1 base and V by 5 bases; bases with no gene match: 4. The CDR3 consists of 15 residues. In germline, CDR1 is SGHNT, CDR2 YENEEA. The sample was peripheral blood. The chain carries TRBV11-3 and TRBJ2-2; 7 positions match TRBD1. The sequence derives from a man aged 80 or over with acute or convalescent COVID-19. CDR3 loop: CASSPGGMNTGELFF. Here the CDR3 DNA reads TGTGCCAGCAGCCCAGGGGGTATGAACACCGGGGAGCTGTTTTTT.